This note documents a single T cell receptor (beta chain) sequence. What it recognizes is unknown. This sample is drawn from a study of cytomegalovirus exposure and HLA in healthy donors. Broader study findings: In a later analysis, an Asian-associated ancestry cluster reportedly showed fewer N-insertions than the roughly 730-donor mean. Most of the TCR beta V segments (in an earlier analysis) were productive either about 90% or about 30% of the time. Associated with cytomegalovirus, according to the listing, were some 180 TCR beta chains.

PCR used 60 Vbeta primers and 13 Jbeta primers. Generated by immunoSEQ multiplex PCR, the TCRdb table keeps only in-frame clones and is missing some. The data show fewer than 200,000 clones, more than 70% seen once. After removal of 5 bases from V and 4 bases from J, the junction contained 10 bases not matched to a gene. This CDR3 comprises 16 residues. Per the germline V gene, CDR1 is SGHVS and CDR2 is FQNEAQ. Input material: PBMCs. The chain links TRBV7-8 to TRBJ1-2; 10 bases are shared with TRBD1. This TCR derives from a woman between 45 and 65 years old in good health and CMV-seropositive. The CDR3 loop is CASSPLGTGEAYGYTF. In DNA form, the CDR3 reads TGTGCCAGCAGCCCACTGGGGACAGGGGAGGCCTATGGCTACACCTTC.